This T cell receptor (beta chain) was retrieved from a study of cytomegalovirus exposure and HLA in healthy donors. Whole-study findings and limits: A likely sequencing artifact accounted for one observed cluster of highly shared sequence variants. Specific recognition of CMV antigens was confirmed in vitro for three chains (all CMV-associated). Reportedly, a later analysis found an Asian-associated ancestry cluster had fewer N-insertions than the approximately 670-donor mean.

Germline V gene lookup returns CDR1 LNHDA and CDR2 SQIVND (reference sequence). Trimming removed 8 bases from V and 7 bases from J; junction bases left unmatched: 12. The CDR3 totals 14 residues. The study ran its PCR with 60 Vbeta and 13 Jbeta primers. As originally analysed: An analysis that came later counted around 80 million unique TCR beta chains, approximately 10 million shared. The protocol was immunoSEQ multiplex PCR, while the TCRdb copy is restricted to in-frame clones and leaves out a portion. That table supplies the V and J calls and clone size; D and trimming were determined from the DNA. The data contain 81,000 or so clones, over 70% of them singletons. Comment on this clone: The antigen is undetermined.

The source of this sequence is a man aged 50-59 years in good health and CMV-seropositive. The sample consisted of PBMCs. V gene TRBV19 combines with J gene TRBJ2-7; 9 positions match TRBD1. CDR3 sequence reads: CASSPRDREREQYF. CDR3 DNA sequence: TGTGCCAGTTCACCCCGGGACAGGGAACGGGAGCAGTACTTC. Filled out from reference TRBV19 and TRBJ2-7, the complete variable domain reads DGGITQSPKYLFRKEGQNVTLSCEQNLNHDAMYWYRQDPGQGLRLIYYSQIVNDFQKGDIAEGYSVSREKKESFPLTVTSAQKNPTAFYLCASSPRDREREQYFGPGTRLTVT.